These 22 T cell receptor beta chains were sequenced from one sample in a study of shared clonotypes between healthy human individuals. Here immunoSEQ multiplex PCR was the method, and the copy in TCRdb shows in-frame clones only, minus some. This table holds some 2.1 million clones, about 95% found once. Terminally differentiated effector memory CD45RA+ cells were excluded by CCR7 positive selection of CD45RO-negative cells. Sequencing was carried out using naive CD8+ T cells sorted from blood. These receptors all stem from a man between 18 and 29 years old in good health.

Note on this clone: The same CDR3 can be traced to other DNA sequences in this sample. J is TRBJ2-5 and V is TRBV9, with D possibly TRBD2 on 5 matching bases. V shed 0 bases and J shed 1 base, with 10 bases lying between them. The CDR3 is 15 amino acids. Germline loops: CDR1 SGDLS, CDR2 YYNGEE. The CDR3 sequence is CASSVVGSSQETQYF. CDR3 nucleotides: TGTGCCAGCAGCGTAGTAGGGAGCTCCCAAGAGACCCAGTACTTC.

This chain links TRBV2 with TRBJ1-1; weak D call: TRBD1 (6 bases). This CDR3 has 14 amino acids. The V end was cut by 7 bases, the J end by 0 bases, with 12 bases between. Germline lookup yields CDR1 SNHLY and CDR2 FYNNEI. For the CDR3, the DNA is TGTGCCAGCATTGAGGGACACTTGAACACTGAAGCTTTCTTT. Residues: CASIEGHLNTEAFF.

V and J are TRBV10-3 and TRBJ2-3; 10 bases map to TRBD2. Germline V gene data show CDR1 as ENHRY and CDR2 as SYGVKD. This CDR3 spans 17 amino acids. V was clipped by 3 bases and J by 5 bases; unmatched bases: 11. The CDR3: CAISDPGLAVAKDTQYF. The CDR3 DNA reads TGTGCCATCAGTGATCCCGGACTAGCGGTAGCGAAAGATACGCAGTATTTT.

The chain combines TRBV10-3 with TRBJ2-1; perhaps D is TRBD1 or TRBD2 (5 bases each). This CDR3 has 16 residues. Germline CDR1 and CDR2: ENHRY and SYGVKD. The V end was cut by 0 bases, the J end by 4 bases, with 13 bases between. The CDR3 nucleotides read TGTGCCATCAGTGAGTCCCGGGACGCGGCTTACAATGAGCAGTTCTTC. This sequence encodes CAISESRDAAYNEQFF.

The rearrangement joins TRBV7-2 to TRBJ2-1; 7 bases match TRBD2. This CDR3 has 15 amino acids. Trimming cost V 4 bases and J 4 bases; bases outside gene matches: 7. The germline CDR1 and CDR2 sequences are SGHTA and FQGNSA. CDR3 sequence: CASSSPGTTYNEQFF. The CDR3 region has the DNA TGTGCCAGCAGCTCTCCCGGGACTACTTACAATGAGCAGTTCTTC. Drawing the rest from reference TRBV7-2 and TRBJ2-1, the complete variable domain is GAGVSQSPSNKVTEKGKDVELRCDPISGHTALYWYRQSLGQGLEFLIYFQGNSAPDKSGLPSDRFSAERTGGSVSTLTIQRTQQEDSAVYLCASSSPGTTYNEQFFGPGTRLTVL.

The chain employs TRBV6-5 and TRBJ2-2; D possibly corresponds to TRBD2 (5 bases). Germline loops: CDR1 MNHEY, CDR2 SVGAGI. CDR3 length: 14 amino acids. Between the trimmed V and J ends, which lost 5 bases and 10 bases, there was a span of 17 bases. CDR3 protein: CASSLLLEVAELFF. CDR3 nucleotides: TGTGCCAGCAGTCTACTCTTGGAGGTCGCGGAGCTGTTTTTT.

The chain couples TRBV21-1 to TRBJ2-7; the D call in the table, TRBD1, was not verified against the DNA. TRBV21-1 is a pseudogene segment. The CDR3 is 14 residues long. The CDR3 DNA reads as TGTGCCAGCAGCATACAGGGGACAACCTACGAGCAGTACTTC. Translating gives CASSIQGTTYEQYF.

V is TRBV5-1 and J is TRBJ2-7, with 8 bases fitting TRBD1. J lost 1 base, V lost 0 bases, and 3 bases had no gene match. Germline V lookup: CDR1 SGHRS, CDR2 YFSETQ. The CDR3 loop spans 15 amino acids. The CDR3 is CASSLGTGKSYEQYF. DNA of the CDR3: TGCGCCAGCAGCTTGGGGACAGGGAAATCCTACGAGCAGTACTTC.

Written as DNA, the CDR3 is TGTGCCATCAGTATCGTAGCGGGAGGGCCTCCAGATACGCAGTATTTT. Its translation: CAISIVAGGPPDTQYF. The chain is built from TRBV10-3 and TRBJ2-3, with 11 bases fitting TRBD2. Germline V gene lookup returns CDR1 ENHRY and CDR2 SYGVKD. Germline trimming cut 5 bases from V and 4 bases from J; bases unmatched to any gene: 8. This CDR3 has 16 residues.

The chain links TRBV2 to TRBJ1-6, with a weak D call TRBD1 (6 bases). CDR1 and CDR2 (germline): SNHLY, FYNNEI. This CDR3 region has 15 residues. Trimming shortened V by 6 bases and J by 6 bases, and 15 bases separated the two germline ends. The chain's CDR3 is CASSDLGDTNSPLHF. For the CDR3, the DNA is TGTGCCAGCAGCGATCTCGGGGACACTAATTCACCCCTCCACTTT.

The chain carries TRBV19 and TRBJ2-3; D uncertain. Trimming removed 4 bases from V and 9 bases from J, with 14 bases in between. The CDR3 has 13 residues. Germline V gene data show CDR1 as LNHDA and CDR2 as SQIVND (reference sequence). CDR3 residues: CASSNGSSRTQYF. CDR3 sequence (DNA): TGTGCCAGTAGTAATGGCAGTTCAAGGACGCAGTATTTT. The entire variable domain, with the rest obtained from reference TRBV19 and TRBJ2-3, is as follows: DGGITQSPKYLFRKEGQNVTLSCEQNLNHDAMYWYRQDPGQGLRLIYYSQIVNDFQKGDIAEGYSVSREKKESFPLTVTSAQKNPTAFYLCASSNGSSRTQYFGPGTRLTVL.

Only one count was recorded for this clone. V is TRBV4-1 and J is TRBJ1-1, with a possible D match to TRBD1 (6 bases). V lost 0 bases to trimming and J lost 0 bases, with 11 bases between them. Germline V gene lookup returns CDR1 MGHRA and CDR2 YSYEKL. The CDR3 covers 16 residues. The CDR3 spells CASSQERGGMNTEAFF. The CDR3 DNA reads TGCGCCAGCAGCCAAGAACGAGGGGGGATGAACACTGAAGCTTTCTTT.

In nucleotides, the CDR3 is TGTGCCACCGGACTAGCGGGGGGGCTCACAGATACGCAGTATTTT. Its translation: CATGLAGGLTDTQYF. This sequence joins TRBV5-4 and TRBJ2-3; 15 nucleotides agree with TRBD2. V lost 9 bases and J lost 2; bases outside the gene matches: 4. Germline V CDR1 and CDR2: SGHNT, YYREEE (reference sequence). CDR3 length: 15 amino acids.

V gene TRBV9 combines with J gene TRBJ2-7, with D perhaps TRBD1 (6 bases). CDR3 length equals 16 residues. From germline, CDR1 is SGDLS and CDR2 YYNGEE. V was trimmed by 0 bases and J by 2 bases, leaving 15 bases between them. The CDR3 region is CASSVGQGRDPYEQYF. CDR3 bases: TGTGCCAGCAGCGTAGGCCAGGGGAGAGACCCCTACGAGCAGTACTTC.

The chain couples TRBV7-2 to TRBJ2-3; the D gene is possibly TRBD2 (6 bases). V dropped 1 base and J dropped 2 bases, with 10 bases sitting between them. The CDR3 totals 15 residues. Germline V gives CDR1 SGHTA, CDR2 FQGNSA. CDR3 in amino acids: CASSLVVADTDTQYF. The DNA for the CDR3 is TGTGCCAGCAGCTTAGTTGTAGCGGACACAGATACGCAGTATTTT.

The CDR3 DNA follows: TGTGCCAGCAGCATCCGGACAGGGAGCCATGAGCAGTTCTTC. Amino acids: CASSIRTGSHEQFF. The chain is built from TRBV5-4 and TRBJ2-1; 8 bases map to TRBD1. Germline CDR1 is SGHNT and CDR2 is YYREEE (reference sequence). V shed 4 bases and J 8 bases; nucleotides not matched to a gene: 8. The CDR3 runs to 14 residues.

V is TRBV30 and J is TRBJ1-1, with no clear D. The CDR3 is 13 amino acids. CDR1 and CDR2 (germline): GTSNPN, SVGIG (reference sequence). Between the trimmed V and J ends, which lost 1 base and 8 bases, there was a span of 14 bases. CDR3 region: CAWSELEGGEAFF. The DNA of the CDR3 is TGTGCCTGGAGTGAGTTGGAGGGTGGGGAAGCTTTCTTT.

The chain combines TRBV28 with TRBJ1-5; tentatively, D is TRBD1 (5 bases). Looked up from germline, CDR1 is MDHEN and CDR2 is SYDVKM. The length of the CDR3 is 12 residues. Deletions cut 6 bases from V and 7 bases from J, with 10 bases between. In nucleotides, the CDR3 is TGTGCCAGCAGCCCGACAGCGCAGCCCCAGCATTTT. Translated: CASSPTAQPQHF.

This chain uses TRBV30 with TRBJ1-6; D unclear. Germline CDR1 is GTSNPN and CDR2 is SVGIG (reference sequence). Trimming left V 0 bases short and J 6 bases short, with 21 bases between. The CDR3 consists of 18 residues. The DNA of the CDR3 is TGTGCCTGGAGTGTACCCTCCTCGGACGCCGCACCTAATTCACCCCTCCACTTT. As protein: CAWSVPSSDAAPNSPLHF.

V and J are TRBV5-6 and TRBJ1-3; D not resolved. This CDR3 region has 15 residues. Per the germline V gene, CDR1 is SGHDT and CDR2 is YYEEEE. The ends were cut back, 0 bases at V and 4 bases at J, with 11 bases in the middle. This chain's CDR3 is CASSLVGMAGNTIYF. CDR3 coding DNA: TGTGCCAGCAGCTTGGTGGGAATGGCCGGAAACACCATATATTTT.

This clone was seen a single time. The V gene is TRBV7-9, the J gene TRBJ1-1; no firm D call. This CDR3 region has 15 residues. The germline V gene has CDR1 SEHNR and CDR2 FQNEAQ (reference sequence). The V gene lost 0 bases and the J gene lost 4 bases, with 12 bases spanning the gap. The CDR3 sequence is CASSLAPAGFTEAFF. The CDR3 nucleotides are TGTGCCAGCAGCTTAGCCCCAGCGGGGTTCACTGAAGCTTTCTTT.

The chain carries TRBV13 and TRBJ2-7, with D uncertain. CDR1 PRHDT and CDR2 FYEKMQ come from the germline V gene (reference sequence). Trimming cost V 8 bases and J 3 bases, with 14 bases left between them. The CDR3 totals 13 residues. The CDR3 DNA follows: TGTGCCAGCCGTCGAGGTCCTGACTACGAGCAGTACTTC. Its protein is CASRRGPDYEQYF.